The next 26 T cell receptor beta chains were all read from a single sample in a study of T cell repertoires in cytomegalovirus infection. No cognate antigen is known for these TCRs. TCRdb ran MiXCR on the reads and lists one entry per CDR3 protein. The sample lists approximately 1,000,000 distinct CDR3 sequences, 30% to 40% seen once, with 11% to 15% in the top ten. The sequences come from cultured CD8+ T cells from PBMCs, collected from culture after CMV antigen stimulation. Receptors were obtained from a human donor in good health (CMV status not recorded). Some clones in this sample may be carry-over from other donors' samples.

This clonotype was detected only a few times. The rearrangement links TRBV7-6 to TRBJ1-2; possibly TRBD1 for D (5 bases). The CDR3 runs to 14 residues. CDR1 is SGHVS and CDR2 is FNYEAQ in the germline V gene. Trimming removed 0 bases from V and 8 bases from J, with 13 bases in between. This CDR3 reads CASSLARGNGGYTF. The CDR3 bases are TGTGCCAGCAGCTTAGCTAGGGGAAACGGAGGCTACACCTTC.

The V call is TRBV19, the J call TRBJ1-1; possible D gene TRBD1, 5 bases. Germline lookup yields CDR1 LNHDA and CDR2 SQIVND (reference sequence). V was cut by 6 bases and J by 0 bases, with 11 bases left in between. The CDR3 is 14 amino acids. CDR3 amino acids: CASSKGRMNTEAFF. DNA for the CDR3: TGTGCCAGTAGCAAGGGACGGATGAACACTGAAGCTTTCTTT. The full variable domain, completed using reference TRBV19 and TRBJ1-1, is DGGITQSPKYLFRKEGQNVTLSCEQNLNHDAMYWYRQDPGQGLRLIYYSQIVNDFQKGDIAEGYSVSREKKESFPLTVTSAQKNPTAFYLCASSKGRMNTEAFFGQGTRLTVV.

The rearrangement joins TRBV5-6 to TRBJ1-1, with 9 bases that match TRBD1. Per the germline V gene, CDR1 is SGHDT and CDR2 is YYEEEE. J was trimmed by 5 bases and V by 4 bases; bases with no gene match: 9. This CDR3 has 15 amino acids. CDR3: CASSRGTGLTTEAFF. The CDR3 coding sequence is TGTGCCAGCAGCCGCGGGACAGGGTTGACGACTGAAGCTTTCTTT.

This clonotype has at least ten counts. This CDR3 reads CASSLGGARADTQYF. The CDR3, as DNA: TGTGCCAGCAGCTTAGGCGGGGCGAGAGCAGATACGCAGTATTTT. The chain recombines TRBV7-3 with TRBJ2-3; possible D gene TRBD2, 6 bases. CDR1 SGHTA and CDR2 FQGTGA come from the germline V gene. Trimming shortened V by 2 bases and J by 4 bases, and 13 bases separated the two germline ends. CDR3 size: 15 residues.

CDR3 sequence (DNA): TGTGCCAGCTCAAAGAGAGACAGGGTCTGGGAGACCCAGTACTTC. Protein product: CASSKRDRVWETQYF. The chain has TRBV18 and TRBJ2-5, with 7 bases matching TRBD1. This CDR3 spans 15 amino acids. The germline CDR1 and CDR2 sequences are KGHSH and LQKENI. V was pared by 5 bases and J by 5 bases, with 11 bases of the junction left unmatched.

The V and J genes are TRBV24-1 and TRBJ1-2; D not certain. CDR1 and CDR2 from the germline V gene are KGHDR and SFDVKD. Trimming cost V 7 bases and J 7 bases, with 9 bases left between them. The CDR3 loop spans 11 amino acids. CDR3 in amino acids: CATSGLGGYTF. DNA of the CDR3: TGTGCCACCAGCGGGTTAGGTGGCTACACCTTC.

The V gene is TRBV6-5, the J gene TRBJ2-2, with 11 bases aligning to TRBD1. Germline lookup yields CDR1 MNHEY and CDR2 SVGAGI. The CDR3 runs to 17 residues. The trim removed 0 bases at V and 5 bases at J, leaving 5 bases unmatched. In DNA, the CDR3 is TGTGCCAGCAGTTACTCTTTAGGACAGGGGGCTACCGGGGAGCTGTTTTTT. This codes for CASSYSLGQGATGELFF.

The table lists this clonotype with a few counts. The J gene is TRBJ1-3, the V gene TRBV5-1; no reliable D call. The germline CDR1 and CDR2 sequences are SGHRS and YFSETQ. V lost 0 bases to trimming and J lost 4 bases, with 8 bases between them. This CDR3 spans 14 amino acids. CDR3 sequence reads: CASSLDGIGNTIYF. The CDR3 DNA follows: TGCGCCAGCAGCTTGGACGGGATAGGAAACACCATATATTTT.

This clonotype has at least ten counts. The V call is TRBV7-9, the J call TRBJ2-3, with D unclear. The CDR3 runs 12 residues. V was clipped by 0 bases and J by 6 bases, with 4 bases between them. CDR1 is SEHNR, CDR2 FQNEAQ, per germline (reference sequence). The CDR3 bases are TGTGCCAGCAGCTTAGCAGTTGATACGCAGTATTTT. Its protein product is CASSLAVDTQYF.

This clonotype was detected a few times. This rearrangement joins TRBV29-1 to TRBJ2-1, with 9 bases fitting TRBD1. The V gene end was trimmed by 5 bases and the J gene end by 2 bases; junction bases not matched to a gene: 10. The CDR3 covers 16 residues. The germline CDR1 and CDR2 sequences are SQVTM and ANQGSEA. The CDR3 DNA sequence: TGCAGCGTTAGGACCGGGACAGGGTCCCCCTACAATGAGCAGTTCTTC. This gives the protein CSVRTGTGSPYNEQFF.

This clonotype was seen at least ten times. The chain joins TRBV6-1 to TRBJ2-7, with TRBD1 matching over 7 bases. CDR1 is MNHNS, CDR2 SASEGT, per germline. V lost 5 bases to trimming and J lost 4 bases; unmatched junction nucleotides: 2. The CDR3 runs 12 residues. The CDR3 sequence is CASSQGVYEQYF. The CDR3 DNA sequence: TGTGCCAGCAGTCAGGGGGTGTACGAGCAGTACTTC.

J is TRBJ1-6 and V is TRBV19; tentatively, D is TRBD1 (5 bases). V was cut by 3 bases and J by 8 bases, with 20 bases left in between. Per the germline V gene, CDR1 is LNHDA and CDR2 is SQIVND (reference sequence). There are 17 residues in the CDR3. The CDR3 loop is CASSISTDQALYSPLHF. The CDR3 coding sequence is TGTGCCAGTAGTATCTCGACAGATCAAGCTTTATATTCACCCCTCCACTTT.

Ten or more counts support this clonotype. Here the CDR3 reads CASSSPTSGGPDTQYF. DNA of the CDR3: TGTGCCAGCAGCTCGCCGACTAGCGGGGGGCCGGATACGCAGTATTTT. V usage is TRBV7-2 and J usage is TRBJ2-3; 13 bases map to TRBD2. The germline gives CDR1 SGHTA, CDR2 FQGNSA. V gave up 4 bases and J gave up 6 bases; unmatched junction bases: 7. This CDR3 is 16 amino acids long. Filled out from reference TRBV7-2 and TRBJ2-3, the complete variable domain reads GAGVSQSPSNKVTEKGKDVELRCDPISGHTALYWYRQSLGQGLEFLIYFQGNSAPDKSGLPSDRFSAERTGGSVSTLTIQRTQQEDSAVYLCASSSPTSGGPDTQYFGPGTRLTVL.

CDR3 coding DNA: TGTGCCAGCAGCTTAAAGGGACTGAACAATGAGCAGTTCTTC. This codes for CASSLKGLNNEQFF. This chain uses TRBV7-9 with TRBJ2-1, with D possibly matching TRBD2 (6 bases). Trimming left V 2 bases short and J 5 bases short, with 10 bases between. Germline values: CDR1 SEHNR, CDR2 FQNEAQ (reference sequence). This CDR3 is 14 amino acids long.

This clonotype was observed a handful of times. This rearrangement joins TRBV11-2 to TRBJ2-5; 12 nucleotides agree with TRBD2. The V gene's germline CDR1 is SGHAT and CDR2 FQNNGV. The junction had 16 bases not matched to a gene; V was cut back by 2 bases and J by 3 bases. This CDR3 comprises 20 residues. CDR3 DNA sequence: TGTGCCAGCAGCTTACTCCCCCCCGGACTAGCGGGGCTCCATAAAGAGACCCAGTACTTC. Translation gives CASSLLPPGLAGLHKETQYF.

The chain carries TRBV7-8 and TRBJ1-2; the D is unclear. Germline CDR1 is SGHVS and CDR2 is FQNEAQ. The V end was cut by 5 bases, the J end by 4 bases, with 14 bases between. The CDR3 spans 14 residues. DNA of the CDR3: TGTGCCAGCAGCGCTAGACACTCACCCTATGGCTACACCTTC. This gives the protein CASSARHSPYGYTF.

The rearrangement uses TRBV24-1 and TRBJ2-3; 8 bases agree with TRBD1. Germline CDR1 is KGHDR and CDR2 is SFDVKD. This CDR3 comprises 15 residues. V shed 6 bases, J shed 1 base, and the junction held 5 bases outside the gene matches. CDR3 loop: CATSPGTGRTDTQYF. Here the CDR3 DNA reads TGTGCCACCAGTCCCGGGACAGGACGCACAGATACGCAGTATTTT.

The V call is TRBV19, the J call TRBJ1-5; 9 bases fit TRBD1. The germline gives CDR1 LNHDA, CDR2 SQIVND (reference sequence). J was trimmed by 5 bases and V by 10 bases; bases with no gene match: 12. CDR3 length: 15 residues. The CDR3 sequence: CATALGQGVYQPQHF. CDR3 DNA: TGTGCCACCGCTCTGGGACAGGGAGTGTATCAGCCCCAGCATTTT. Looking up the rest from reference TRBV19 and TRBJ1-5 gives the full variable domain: DGGITQSPKYLFRKEGQNVTLSCEQNLNHDAMYWYRQDPGQGLRLIYYSQIVNDFQKGDIAEGYSVSREKKESFPLTVTSAQKNPTAFYLCATALGQGVYQPQHFGDGTRLSIL.

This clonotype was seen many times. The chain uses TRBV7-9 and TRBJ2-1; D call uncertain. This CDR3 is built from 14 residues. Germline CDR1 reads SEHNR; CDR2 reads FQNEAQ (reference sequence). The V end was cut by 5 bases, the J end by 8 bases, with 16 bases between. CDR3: CASSPIPESHEQFF. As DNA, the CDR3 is TGTGCCAGCAGCCCCATCCCGGAGAGTCATGAGCAGTTCTTC.

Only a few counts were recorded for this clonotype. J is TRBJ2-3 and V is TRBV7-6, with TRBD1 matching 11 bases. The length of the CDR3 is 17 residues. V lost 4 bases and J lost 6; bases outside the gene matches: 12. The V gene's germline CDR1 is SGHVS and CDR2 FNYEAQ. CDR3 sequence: CASSYVPGTGGGDTQYF. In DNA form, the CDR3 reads TGTGCCAGCAGCTATGTGCCCGGGACAGGGGGTGGCGATACGCAGTATTTT.

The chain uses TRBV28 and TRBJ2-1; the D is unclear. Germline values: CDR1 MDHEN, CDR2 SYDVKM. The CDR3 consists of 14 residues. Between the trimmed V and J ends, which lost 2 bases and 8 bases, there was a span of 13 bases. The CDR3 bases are TGTGCCAGCAGTTTAGGAAGTGACCTTCATGAGCAGTTCTTC. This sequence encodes CASSLGSDLHEQFF.

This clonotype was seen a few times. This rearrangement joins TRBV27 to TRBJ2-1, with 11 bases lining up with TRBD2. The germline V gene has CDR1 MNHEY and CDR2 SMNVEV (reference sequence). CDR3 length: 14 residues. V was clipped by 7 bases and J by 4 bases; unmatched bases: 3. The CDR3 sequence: CASIAGGPYNEQFF. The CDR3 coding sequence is TGTGCCAGCATAGCGGGGGGGCCTTACAATGAGCAGTTCTTC.

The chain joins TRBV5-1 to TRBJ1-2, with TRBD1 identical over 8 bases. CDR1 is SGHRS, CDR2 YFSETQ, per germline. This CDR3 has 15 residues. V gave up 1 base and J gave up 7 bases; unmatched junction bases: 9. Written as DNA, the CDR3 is TGCGCCAGCAGCTTGCGGACAGGGCATCAATTTGGCTACACCTTC. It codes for CASSLRTGHQFGYTF. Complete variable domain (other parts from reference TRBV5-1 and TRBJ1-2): KAGVTQTPRYLIKTRGQQVTLSCSPISGHRSVSWYQQTPGQGLQFLFEYFSETQRNKGNFPGRFSGRQFSNSRSEMNVSTLELGDSALYLCASSLRTGHQFGYTFGSGTRLTVV.

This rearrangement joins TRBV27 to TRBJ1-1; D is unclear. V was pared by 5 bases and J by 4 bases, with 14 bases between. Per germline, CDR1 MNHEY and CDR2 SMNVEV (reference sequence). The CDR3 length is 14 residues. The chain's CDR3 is CASSPRPVGTEAFF. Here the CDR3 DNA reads TGTGCCAGCAGTCCACGACCCGTCGGCACTGAAGCTTTCTTT.

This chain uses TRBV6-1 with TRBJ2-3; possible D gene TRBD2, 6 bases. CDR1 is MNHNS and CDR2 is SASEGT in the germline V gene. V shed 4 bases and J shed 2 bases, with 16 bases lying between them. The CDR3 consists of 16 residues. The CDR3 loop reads CASSAWDSSSTDTQYF. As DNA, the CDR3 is TGTGCCAGCAGTGCTTGGGACTCCTCCTCCACAGATACGCAGTATTTT.

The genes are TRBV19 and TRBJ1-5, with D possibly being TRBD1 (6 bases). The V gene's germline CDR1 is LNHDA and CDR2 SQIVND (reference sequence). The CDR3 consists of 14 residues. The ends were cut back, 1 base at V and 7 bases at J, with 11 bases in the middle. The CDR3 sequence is CASSIGHRAQPQHF. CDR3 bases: TGTGCCAGTAGTATAGGACACAGGGCCCAGCCCCAGCATTTT.